The entry below describes one T cell receptor beta chain. The antigen remains undetermined. The sample originates from a study of a mutant IDH1 vaccine in newly diagnosed glioma. The germline CDR1 and CDR2 sequences are SGHKS and YYEKEE (reference sequence). This CDR3 is 16 amino acids long. Between the trimmed V and J ends, which lost 0 bases and 2 bases, there was a span of 12 bases. Sequencing used immunoSEQ multiplex PCR; TCRdb keeps in-frame clones, though not all of them. The repertoire holds tens of thousands of clones, with approximately 90% as singletons. Time point here: week 23, last vaccination. Topical imiquimod accompanied each vaccine dose, which consisted of 300 ug of mutant IDH1 20-mer peptide.

The chain uses TRBV5-5 and TRBJ1-5, with D unresolved. The TCR comes from a man aged 45-65 years with glioma. Sequencing used PBMCs, obtained from a glioma patient whose treatment included an IDH1 peptide vaccine. The DNA of the CDR3 is TGTGCCAGCAGCTTGGTGCCGGGTTGGGGCAATCAGCCCCAGCATTTT. Encoded protein: CASSLVPGWGNQPQHF.